A single TCR beta chain is shown here with its context. The target antigen is unknown. The study drew the donors from its roughly 130-subject validation cohort, separate from the roughly 670-subject first cohort. The CDR3 has 17 residues. CDR1 is SGDLS, CDR2 YYNGEE, per germline. V lost 0 bases and J 0 bases, leaving 14 bases between the germline ends. The sample originates from a study of cytomegalovirus exposure and HLA in healthy donors. Findings and caveats of the study: For most TCR sequences rarity was the rule, although some public TCRs occurred in many donors.

The method was immunoSEQ multiplex PCR; TCRdb's version includes in-frame clones alone and lacks a portion of them. This table has fewer than 120,000 clones, approximately 89% appearing once. Sample: PBMCs. This sequence was found in a woman under 30 in good health and CMV-seronegative. V and J are TRBV9 and TRBJ2-3, with D tentatively TRBD2 (7 bases). Here the CDR3 DNA reads TGTGCCAGCAGCGTAGAGGTGGGGGGGCCTAGCACAGATACGCAGTATTTT. Translated, it gives CASSVEVGGPSTDTQYF.